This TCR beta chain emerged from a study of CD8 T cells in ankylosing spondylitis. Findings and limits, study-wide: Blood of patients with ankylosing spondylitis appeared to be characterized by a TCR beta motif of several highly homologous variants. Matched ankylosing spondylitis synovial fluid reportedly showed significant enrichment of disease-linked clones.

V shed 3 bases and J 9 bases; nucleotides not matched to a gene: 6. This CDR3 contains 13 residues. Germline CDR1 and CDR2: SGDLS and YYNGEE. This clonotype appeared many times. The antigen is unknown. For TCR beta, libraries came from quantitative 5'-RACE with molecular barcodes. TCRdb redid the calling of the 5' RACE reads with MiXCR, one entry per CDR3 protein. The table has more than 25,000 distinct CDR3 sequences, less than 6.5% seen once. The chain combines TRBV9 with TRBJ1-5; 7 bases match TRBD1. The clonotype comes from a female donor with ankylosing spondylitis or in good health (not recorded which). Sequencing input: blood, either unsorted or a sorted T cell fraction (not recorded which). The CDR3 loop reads CASSEDRVGPQHF. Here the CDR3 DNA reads TGTGCCAGCAGCGAAGACAGGGTTGGGCCCCAGCATTTT.